This paragraph covers one T cell receptor (beta chain) sequence. Its cognate antigen is unknown. These data originate in a study of early T cells in non-severe SARS-CoV-2 infection. At the level of the study: Chains were unpaired, as sequencing was done on bulk RNA from unsorted whole blood.

The germline V and J ends were trimmed by 2 bases and 2 bases, with 9 bases remaining between them. The germline V gene encodes CDR1 LGHNA and CDR2 YSLEER. This CDR3 spans 14 amino acids. Whole-study findings and limits: Anti-spike CD8 responses were favored in VDJdb matching, and private and CD4 specificities were missed.

Individual cDNA molecules were tagged with unique molecular identifiers. TCRdb recomputed calls from the 5' RACE reads with MiXCR, one row per CDR3 protein. The sample yields nearly 60,000 distinct CDR3 sequences, more than 9.5% seen once. V gene TRBV4-3 combines with J gene TRBJ1-1; D remains ambiguous. The sequenced sample was whole blood. This sequence was found in an adult who was a healthcare worker with PCR-confirmed SARS-CoV-2 infection or an uninfected control (not recorded which). The CDR3 coding sequence is TGCGCCAGCAGCCAATCGAGCCGAAACACTGAAGCTTTCTTT. This codes for CASSQSSRNTEAFF.